These T cell receptor beta chains were read from a single sample in a study of PD-L1 blockade in urothelial cancer. Method: immunoSEQ multiplex PCR; TCRdb's copy keeps in-frame clones and lacks some. The data contain about 70,000 clones, 85% to 90% of them seen just once; the ten biggest clones take up more than 3.5%. Material: PBMCs, obtained around atezolizumab (anti-PD-L1) treatment. These TCRs come from a man aged 65-85 years with urothelial cancer. Each CDR3 is given with its conserved first and last residue. Each record gives: J gene, V gene, CDR3 protein.

j_gene: TRBJ1-3
v_gene: TRBV29-1
CDR3aa: CSVVQRTGISGNTIYF

j_gene: TRBJ1-1
v_gene: TRBV6-5
CDR3aa: CASTPVDSGNTEAFF

j_gene: TRBJ2-7
v_gene: TRBV23-1
CDR3aa: CASAPDQTAMSYEQYF

j_gene: TRBJ1-2
v_gene: TRBV29-1
CDR3aa: CSADRQRNGYTF

j_gene: TRBJ1-5
v_gene: TRBV18
CDR3aa: CASSPTKAGENQPQHF

j_gene: TRBJ1-5
v_gene: TRBV19
CDR3aa: CASSIRDQPQHF

j_gene: TRBJ2-3
v_gene: TRBV19
CDR3aa: CASSSGTSGTSQYF

j_gene: TRBJ1-3
v_gene: TRBV19
CDR3aa: CASSAGTRNTIYF

j_gene: TRBJ1-2
v_gene: TRBV5-1
CDR3aa: CASSSHLKGARHGYTF

j_gene: TRBJ2-1
v_gene: TRBV19
CDR3aa: CASSILGGRGRLHNEQFF

j_gene: TRBJ1-5
v_gene: TRBV2
CDR3aa: CASSASQTQHF

j_gene: TRBJ2-3
v_gene: TRBV11-1
CDR3aa: CASSHPRASGSTDTQYF

j_gene: TRBJ2-5
v_gene: TRBV30
CDR3aa: CAWAGGIRGETQYF

j_gene: TRBJ1-1
v_gene: TRBV28
CDR3aa: CASSMAAMNTEAFF

j_gene: TRBJ2-7
v_gene: TRBV6-5
CDR3aa: CASSYGSGGTYEQYF

j_gene: TRBJ1-1
v_gene: TRBV6-1
CDR3aa: CASSEAAPSLGGYTEAFF

j_gene: TRBJ2-7
v_gene: TRBV28
CDR3aa: CASSLGLGGSYEQYF

j_gene: TRBJ2-2
v_gene: TRBV28
CDR3aa: CASSPDRGVLTGELFF

j_gene: TRBJ1-5
v_gene: TRBV7-2
CDR3aa: CASSLVATGLEPQHF

j_gene: TRBJ1-5
v_gene: TRBV28
CDR3aa: CASSIPRGQPQHF

j_gene: TRBJ2-1
v_gene: TRBV2
CDR3aa: CASRGAVSSYNEQFF

j_gene: TRBJ2-3
v_gene: TRBV27
CDR3aa: CASSPRTSGTSTDTQYF

j_gene: TRBJ2-2
v_gene: TRBV28
CDR3aa: CASKSGGSTGELFF

j_gene: TRBJ2-6
v_gene: TRBV9
CDR3aa: CASSVGNSGSSGANVLTF

j_gene: TRBJ2-3
v_gene: TRBV2
CDR3aa: CASSDRRGTSSADTQYF

j_gene: TRBJ2-6
v_gene: TRBV19
CDR3aa: CASSIAGGSGANVLTF

j_gene: TRBJ2-1
v_gene: TRBV5-1
CDR3aa: CASNPGLASHTEQFF

j_gene: TRBJ2-5
v_gene: TRBV29-1
CDR3aa: CSTPEGQETQYF

j_gene: TRBJ2-3
v_gene: TRBV11-1
CDR3aa: CASSPGLAGTDTQYF

j_gene: TRBJ2-1
v_gene: TRBV7-2
CDR3aa: CASSLTSGSGEQFF

j_gene: TRBJ2-7
v_gene: TRBV7-8
CDR3aa: CASSLALRSGNEQYF

j_gene: TRBJ2-5
v_gene: TRBV11-2
CDR3aa: CASSLERLAPETQYF

j_gene: TRBJ2-1
v_gene: TRBV30
CDR3aa: CAWSVPRTGLANNEQFF

j_gene: TRBJ2-7
v_gene: TRBV5-1
CDR3aa: CASSEGTSPGEQYF

j_gene: TRBJ2-1
v_gene: TRBV5-1
CDR3aa: CASSRTSGRVYNEQFF

j_gene: TRBJ2-7
v_gene: TRBV7-6
CDR3aa: CASSLTFGSEQYF

j_gene: TRBJ1-1
v_gene: TRBV5-1
CDR3aa: CASSYSGREAFF

j_gene: TRBJ1-2
v_gene: TRBV5-1
CDR3aa: CASSNGGANDGYTF

j_gene: TRBJ2-7
v_gene: TRBV7-2
CDR3aa: CASSPTGVRTYEQYF

j_gene: TRBJ2-5
v_gene: TRBV5-1
CDR3aa: CASSLTGAQETQYF

j_gene: TRBJ2-7
v_gene: TRBV6-1
CDR3aa: CASRMTSGPYEQYF

j_gene: TRBJ2-3
v_gene: TRBV7-3
CDR3aa: CASSLRQGGDTDTQYF

j_gene: TRBJ1-1
v_gene: TRBV7-3
CDR3aa: CASSPSQGAYTEAFF

j_gene: TRBJ1-3
v_gene: TRBV11-2
CDR3aa: CASSRDRSGNTIYF

j_gene: TRBJ2-1
v_gene: TRBV6-4
CDR3aa: CASSLASGSYEQFF

j_gene: TRBJ1-5
v_gene: TRBV6-1
CDR3aa: CASSDPAVPSNQPQHF

j_gene: TRBJ1-5
v_gene: TRBV28
CDR3aa: CASSLTQPGGNQPQHF

j_gene: TRBJ2-7
v_gene: TRBV7-3
CDR3aa: CASSPQGGSYEQYF

j_gene: TRBJ1-4
v_gene: TRBV6-5
CDR3aa: CASSYSRDSTNEKLFF

j_gene: TRBJ1-4
v_gene: TRBV5-6
CDR3aa: CASSLGQGYNEKLFF

j_gene: TRBJ2-5
v_gene: TRBV5-4
CDR3aa: CASSFKRVGETQYF

j_gene: TRBJ1-2
v_gene: TRBV6-1
CDR3aa: CATTGPYYGYTF

j_gene: TRBJ2-3
v_gene: TRBV5-4
CDR3aa: CASSTQTGVTDTQYF

j_gene: TRBJ2-7
v_gene: TRBV7-6
CDR3aa: CASSWTGNEQYF

j_gene: TRBJ1-3
v_gene: TRBV19
CDR3aa: CASSIGNSGNTIYF